This T cell receptor beta chain is drawn from a study of blood T cell repertoires in COVID-19. About the research overall: Some COVID-19 samples were acute and others convalescent; all came from the United States, Italy and Spain. T cells, B-cell-depleted T cells, or PBMCs supplied cDNA or gDNA.

As for this clone: The germline gene is not matched at one end of the junction; a read error may be the cause.

Participants had their cohort set by participant-reported clinical history. From germline, CDR1 is SSHAT and CDR2 FNYEAQ (reference sequence). CDR3 size: 13 residues. In the original analysis: Nucleated cell number was recorded as an estimate derived from reference gene primer amplification. Assay: immunoSEQ multiplex PCR; the TCRdb copy retains only in-frame clones and omits some. V and J calls and clone size are copied from that table; D and trimming were computed from the DNA. This sample has 330,000 or so clones; over 75% occur once, and the top ten carry about 3%. The rearrangement joins TRBV7-7 to TRBJ1-5; possibly TRBD1 for D (5 bases). Specimen: PBMCs or T cells enriched from blood (not recorded which). This clonotype was sampled from a woman aged 25 to 39 who had recovered from COVID-19. This chain's CDR3 is CASSPGYNQPQHF. DNA for the CDR3: TGTGCTAGCAGCCCAGGGTATAATCAGCCCCAGCATTTT. Filled out from reference TRBV7-7 and TRBJ1-5, the complete variable domain reads GAGVSQSPRYKVTKRGQDVTLRCDPISSHATLYWYQQALGQGPEFLTYFNYEAQPDKSGLPSDRFSAERPEGSISTLTIQRTEQRDSAMYRCASSPGYNQPQHFGDGTRLSIL.